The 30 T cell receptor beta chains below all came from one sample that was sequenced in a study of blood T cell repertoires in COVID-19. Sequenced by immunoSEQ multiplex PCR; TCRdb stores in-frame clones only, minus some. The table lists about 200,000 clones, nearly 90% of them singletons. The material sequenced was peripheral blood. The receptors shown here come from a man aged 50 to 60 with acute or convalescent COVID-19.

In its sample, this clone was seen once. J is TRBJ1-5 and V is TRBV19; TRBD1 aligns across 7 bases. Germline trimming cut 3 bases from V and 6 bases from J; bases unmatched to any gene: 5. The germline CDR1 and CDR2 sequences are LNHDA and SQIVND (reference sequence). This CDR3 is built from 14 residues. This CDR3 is CASSIRQGRQPQHF. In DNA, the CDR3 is TGTGCCAGTAGTATTCGACAGGGTCGTCAGCCCCAGCATTTT.

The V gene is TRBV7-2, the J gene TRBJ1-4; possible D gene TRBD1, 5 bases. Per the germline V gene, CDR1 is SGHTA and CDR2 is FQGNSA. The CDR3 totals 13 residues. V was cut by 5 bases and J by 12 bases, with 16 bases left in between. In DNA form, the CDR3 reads TGTGCCAGCAGCCAGACAGTTGAGCAAGAACTGTTTTTT. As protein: CASSQTVEQELFF.

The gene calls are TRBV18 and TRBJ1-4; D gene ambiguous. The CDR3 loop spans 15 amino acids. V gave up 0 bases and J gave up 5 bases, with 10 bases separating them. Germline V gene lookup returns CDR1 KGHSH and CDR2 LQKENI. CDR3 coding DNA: TGTGCCAGCTCACCACCGGGGAGTGGGAATGAAAAACTGTTTTTT. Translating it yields CASSPPGSGNEKLFF.

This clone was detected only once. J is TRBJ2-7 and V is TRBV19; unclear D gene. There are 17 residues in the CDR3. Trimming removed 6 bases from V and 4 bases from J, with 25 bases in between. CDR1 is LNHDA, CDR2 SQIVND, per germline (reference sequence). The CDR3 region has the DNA TGTGCCAGTAGCCGATCGCGGCGCCCCACTTCAGTGTACGAGCAGTACTTC. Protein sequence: CASSRSRRPTSVYEQYF.

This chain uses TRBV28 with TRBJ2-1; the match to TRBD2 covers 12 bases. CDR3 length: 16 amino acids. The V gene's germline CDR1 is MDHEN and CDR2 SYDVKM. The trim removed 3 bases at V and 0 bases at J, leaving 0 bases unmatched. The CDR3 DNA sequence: TGTGCCAGCAGTTTGACTAGCGGGAGCTCCTACAATGAGCAGTTCTTC. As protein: CASSLTSGSSYNEQFF.

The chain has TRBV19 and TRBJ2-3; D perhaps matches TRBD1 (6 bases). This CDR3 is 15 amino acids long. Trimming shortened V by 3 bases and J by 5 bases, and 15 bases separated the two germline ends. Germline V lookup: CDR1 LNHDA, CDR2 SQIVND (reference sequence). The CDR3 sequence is CASSMYRAAEDTQYF. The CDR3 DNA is TGTGCCAGTAGTATGTACAGGGCAGCGGAAGATACGCAGTATTTT.

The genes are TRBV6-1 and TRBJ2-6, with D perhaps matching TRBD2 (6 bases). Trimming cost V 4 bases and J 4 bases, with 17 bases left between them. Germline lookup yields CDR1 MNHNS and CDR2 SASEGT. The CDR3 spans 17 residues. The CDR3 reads CASSGVLRGLGANVLTF. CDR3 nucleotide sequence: TGTGCCAGCAGTGGGGTTCTCCGGGGACTCGGGGCCAACGTCCTGACTTTC.

Here the CDR3 DNA reads TGTGCCAGCAGCGCAAGGCCCAGGGAGGATTTGAACACTGAAGCTTTCTTT. Protein: CASSARPREDLNTEAFF. This chain uses TRBV3-1 (or the pseudogene TRBV3-2) with TRBJ1-1; the D gene is possibly TRBD1 (5 bases). Trimming removed 5 bases at V and 0 bases at J, with 19 bases between. This CDR3 is 17 amino acids long. Germline lookup yields CDR1 LGHDT and CDR2 YNNKEL (reference sequence).

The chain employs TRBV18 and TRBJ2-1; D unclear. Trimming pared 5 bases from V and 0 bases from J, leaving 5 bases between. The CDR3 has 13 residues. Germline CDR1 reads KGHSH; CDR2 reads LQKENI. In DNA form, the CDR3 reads TGTGCCAGCTCAGCGAGCTCCTACAATGAGCAGTTCTTC. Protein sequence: CASSASSYNEQFF.

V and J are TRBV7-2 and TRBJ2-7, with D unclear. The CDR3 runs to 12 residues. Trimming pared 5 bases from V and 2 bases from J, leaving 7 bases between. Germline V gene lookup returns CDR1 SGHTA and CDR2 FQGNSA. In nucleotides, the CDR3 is TGTGCCAGCAGCCAGAAGACCTACGAGCAGTACTTC. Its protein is CASSQKTYEQYF.

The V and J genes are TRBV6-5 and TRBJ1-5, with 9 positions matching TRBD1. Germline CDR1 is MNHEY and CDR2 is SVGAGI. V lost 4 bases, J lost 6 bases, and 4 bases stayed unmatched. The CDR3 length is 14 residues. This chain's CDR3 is CASSWTGVGQPQHF. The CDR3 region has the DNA TGTGCCAGCAGTTGGACAGGGGTAGGTCAGCCCCAGCATTTT.

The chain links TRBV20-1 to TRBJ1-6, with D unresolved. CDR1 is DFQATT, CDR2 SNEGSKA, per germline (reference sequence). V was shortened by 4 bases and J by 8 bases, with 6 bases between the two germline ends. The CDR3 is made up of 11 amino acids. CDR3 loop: CSAMSDSPLHF. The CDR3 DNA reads TGCAGTGCTATGTCCGATTCACCCCTCCACTTT.

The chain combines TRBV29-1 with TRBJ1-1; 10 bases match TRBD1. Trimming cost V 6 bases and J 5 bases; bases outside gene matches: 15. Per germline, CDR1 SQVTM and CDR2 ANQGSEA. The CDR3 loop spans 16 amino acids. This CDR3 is CSVDPSRDRGKTEAFF. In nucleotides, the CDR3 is TGCAGCGTCGATCCTTCCCGGGACAGGGGAAAAACTGAAGCTTTCTTT.

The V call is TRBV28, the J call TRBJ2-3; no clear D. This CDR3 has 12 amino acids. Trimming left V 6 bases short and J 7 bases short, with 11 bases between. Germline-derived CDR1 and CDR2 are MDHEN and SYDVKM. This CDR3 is CASRSQPNTQYF. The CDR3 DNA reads TGTGCCAGCAGATCACAGCCAAATACGCAGTATTTT. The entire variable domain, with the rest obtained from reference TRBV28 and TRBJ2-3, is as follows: DVKVTQSSRYLVKRTGEKVFLECVQDMDHENMFWYRQDPGLGLRLIYFSYDVKMKEKGDIPEGYSVSREKKERFSLILESASTNQTSMYLCASRSQPNTQYFGPGTRLTVL.

DNA for the CDR3: TGCGCCAGCAGTTTAGACAGACAAGAGACCCAGTACTTC. Protein product: CASSLDRQETQYF. This chain connects TRBV10-2 to TRBJ2-5, with TRBD1 as a possible D gene (5 bases). This CDR3 has 13 amino acids. CDR1 and CDR2 from the germline V gene are WSHSY and SAAADI. Trimming left V 5 bases short and J 2 bases short, with 9 bases between.

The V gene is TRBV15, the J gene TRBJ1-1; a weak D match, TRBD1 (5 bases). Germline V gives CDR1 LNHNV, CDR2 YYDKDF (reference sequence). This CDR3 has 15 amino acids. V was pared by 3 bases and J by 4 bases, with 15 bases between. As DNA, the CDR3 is TGTGCCACCAGCAGTTTTCGGACAAGAAGCACTGAAGCTTTCTTT. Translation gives CATSSFRTRSTEAFF.

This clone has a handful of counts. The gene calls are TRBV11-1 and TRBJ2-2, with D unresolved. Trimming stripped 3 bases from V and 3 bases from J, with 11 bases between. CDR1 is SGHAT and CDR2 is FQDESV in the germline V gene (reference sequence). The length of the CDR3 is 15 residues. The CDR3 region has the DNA TGTGCCAGCAGCTTTCGTTATCCTGACACCGGGGAGCTGTTTTTT. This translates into CASSFRYPDTGELFF.

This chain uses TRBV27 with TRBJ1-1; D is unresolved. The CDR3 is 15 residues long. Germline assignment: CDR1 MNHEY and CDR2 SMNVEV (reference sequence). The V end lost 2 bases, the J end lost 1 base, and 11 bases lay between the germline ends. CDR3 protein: CASSLMAPPNTEAFF. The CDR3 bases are TGTGCCAGCAGTTTAATGGCTCCCCCGAACACTGAAGCTTTCTTT.

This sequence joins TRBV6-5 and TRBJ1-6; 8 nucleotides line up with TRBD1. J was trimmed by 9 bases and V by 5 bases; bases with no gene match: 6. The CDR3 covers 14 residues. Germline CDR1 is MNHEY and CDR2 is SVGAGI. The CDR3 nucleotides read TGTGCCAGCAGTAGAGACAGGGGCAGTTCACCCCTCCACTTT. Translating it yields CASSRDRGSSPLHF.

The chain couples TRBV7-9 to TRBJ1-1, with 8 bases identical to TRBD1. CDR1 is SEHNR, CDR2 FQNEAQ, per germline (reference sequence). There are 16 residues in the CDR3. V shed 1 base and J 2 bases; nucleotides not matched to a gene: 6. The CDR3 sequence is CASSLGAGGRNTEAFF. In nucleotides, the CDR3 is TGTGCCAGCAGCTTAGGGGCAGGGGGCCGAAACACTGAAGCTTTCTTT.

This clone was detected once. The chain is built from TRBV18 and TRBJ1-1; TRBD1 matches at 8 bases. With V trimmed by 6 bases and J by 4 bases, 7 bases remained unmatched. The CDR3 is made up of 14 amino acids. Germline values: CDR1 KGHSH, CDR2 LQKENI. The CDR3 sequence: CASSLTGAATEAFF. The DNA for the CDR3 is TGTGCCAGCTCGTTGACAGGGGCGGCCACTGAAGCTTTCTTT.

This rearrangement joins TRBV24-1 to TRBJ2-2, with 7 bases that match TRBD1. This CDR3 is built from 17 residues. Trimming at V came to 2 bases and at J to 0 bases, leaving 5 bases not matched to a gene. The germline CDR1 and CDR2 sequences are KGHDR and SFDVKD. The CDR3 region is CATSDSPDRPNTGELFF. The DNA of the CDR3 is TGTGCCACCAGTGATTCGCCGGACAGGCCGAACACCGGGGAGCTGTTTTTT.

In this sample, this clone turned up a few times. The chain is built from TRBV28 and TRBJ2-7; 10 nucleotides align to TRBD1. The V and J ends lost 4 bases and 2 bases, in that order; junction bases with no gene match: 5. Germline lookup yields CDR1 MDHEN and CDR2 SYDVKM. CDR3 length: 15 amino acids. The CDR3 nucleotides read TGTGCCAGCAGTTGGACAGGGGGTCTAGCCTACGAGCAGTACTTC. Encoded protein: CASSWTGGLAYEQYF.

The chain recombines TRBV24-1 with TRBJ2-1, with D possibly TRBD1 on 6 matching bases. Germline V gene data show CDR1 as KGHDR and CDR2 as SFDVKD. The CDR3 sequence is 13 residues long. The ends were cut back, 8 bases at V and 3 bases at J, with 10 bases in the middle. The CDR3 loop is CATTGADYNEQFF. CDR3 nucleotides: TGTGCCACCACAGGGGCCGACTACAATGAGCAGTTCTTC.

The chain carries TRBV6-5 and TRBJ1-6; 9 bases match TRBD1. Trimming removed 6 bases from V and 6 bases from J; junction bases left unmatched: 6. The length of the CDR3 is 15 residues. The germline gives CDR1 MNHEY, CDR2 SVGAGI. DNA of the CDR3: TGTGCCAGCAGATTACAGGGGGCCGGTAATTCACCCCTCCACTTT. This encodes CASRLQGAGNSPLHF.

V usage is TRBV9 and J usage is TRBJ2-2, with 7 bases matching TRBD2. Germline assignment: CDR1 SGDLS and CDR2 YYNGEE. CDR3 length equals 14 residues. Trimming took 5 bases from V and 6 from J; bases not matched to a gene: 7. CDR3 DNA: TGTGCCAGCAGTCGACTAGCAGGTTCCGGGGAGCTGTTTTTT. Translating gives CASSRLAGSGELFF.

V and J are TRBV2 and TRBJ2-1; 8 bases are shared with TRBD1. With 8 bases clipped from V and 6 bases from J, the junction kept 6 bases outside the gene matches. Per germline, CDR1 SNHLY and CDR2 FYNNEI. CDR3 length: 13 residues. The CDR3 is CASGQGAFNEQFF. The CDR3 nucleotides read TGTGCCAGCGGGCAGGGGGCGTTCAATGAGCAGTTCTTC.

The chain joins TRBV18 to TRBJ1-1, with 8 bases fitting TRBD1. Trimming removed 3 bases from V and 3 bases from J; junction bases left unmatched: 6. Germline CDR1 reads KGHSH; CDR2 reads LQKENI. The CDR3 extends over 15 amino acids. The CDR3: CASSPTDRGYTEAFF. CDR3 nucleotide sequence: TGTGCCAGCTCACCGACCGACAGGGGCTACACTGAAGCTTTCTTT.

The CDR3 region has the DNA TGTGCCTGGAGTGTACAGGACACTGGGAACACTGAAGCTTTCTTT. It translates to CAWSVQDTGNTEAFF. This chain connects TRBV30 to TRBJ1-1; possibly TRBD1 for D (5 bases). There are 15 residues in the CDR3. Trimming removed 0 bases at V and 1 base at J, with 12 bases between. Germline CDR1 is GTSNPN and CDR2 is SVGIG (reference sequence). The complete variable domain, with remaining parts taken from reference TRBV30 and TRBJ1-1, reads SQTIHQWPATLVQPVGSPLSLECTVEGTSNPNLYWYRQAAGRGLQLLFYSVGIGQISSEVPQNLSASRPQDRQFILSSKKLLLSDSGFYLCAWSVQDTGNTEAFFGQGTRLTVV.

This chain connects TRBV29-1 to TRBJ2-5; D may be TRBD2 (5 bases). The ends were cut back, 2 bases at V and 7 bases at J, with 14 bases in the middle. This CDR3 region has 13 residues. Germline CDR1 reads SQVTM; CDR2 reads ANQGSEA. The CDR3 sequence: CSVEWAFRGTQYF. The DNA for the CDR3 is TGCAGCGTTGAATGGGCGTTCCGGGGGACCCAGTACTTC.